Sequencing of this TCR beta chain was carried out in a study of regulatory T cells in long-lasting Graves disease. Study-wide points: Persistent Graves' patients showed less TCR diversity than newly diagnosed patients showed.

Time point indicated: newly diagnosed GD, antithyroid drugs for less than 3 months. The TCR library was made from RNA that had been extracted from PBMCs in TRIzol. For TCR beta, libraries came from iRepertoire HTBI primers and Arm-PCR of CDR3 regions. TCRdb used MiXCR to reprocess the multiplex PCR reads, holding one entry per CDR3 protein. The table shows 350,000 to 550,000 distinct CDR3 sequences, with 15% occurring only once. The V gene lost 3 bases and the J gene lost 0 bases, with 7 bases spanning the gap. The CDR3 extends over 13 amino acids. CDR1 is DFQATT, CDR2 SNEGSKA, per germline (reference sequence). In its sample, this clonotype was seen many times. Its cognate antigen is unknown. A further study also used this sample, focusing on T cells in Graves' hyperthyroidism and ophthalmopathy. Per that paper: Stable hyperthyroidism and ophthalmopathy were separated using 13 V-J signatures.

Sequenced here: peripheral blood mononuclear cells (PBMCs), sampled at new diagnosis, from a patient treated with antithyroid drugs. This clonotype was sampled from a woman aged 25 to 39 with Graves disease. The rearrangement links TRBV20-1 to TRBJ2-3; D is unresolved. This CDR3 reads CSARMPSTDTQYF. As DNA, the CDR3 is TGCAGTGCTAGGATGCCTAGCACAGATACGCAGTATTTT.